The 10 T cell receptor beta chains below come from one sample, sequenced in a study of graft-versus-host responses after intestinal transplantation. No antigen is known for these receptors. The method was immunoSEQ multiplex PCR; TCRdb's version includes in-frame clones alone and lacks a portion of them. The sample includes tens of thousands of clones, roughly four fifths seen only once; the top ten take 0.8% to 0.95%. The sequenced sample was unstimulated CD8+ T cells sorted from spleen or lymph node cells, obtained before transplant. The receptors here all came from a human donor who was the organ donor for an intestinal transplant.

Here the CDR3 reads CASSLALQESNYGYTF. In DNA, the CDR3 is TGTGCCAGCAGCTTAGCACTACAGGAATCTAACTATGGCTACACCTTC. V is TRBV7-9 and J is TRBJ1-2; D might be TRBD1 (5 bases). Trimming removed 0 bases from V and 0 bases from J, with 11 bases in between. The length of the CDR3 is 16 residues. CDR1 and CDR2 from the germline V gene are SEHNR and FQNEAQ (reference sequence).

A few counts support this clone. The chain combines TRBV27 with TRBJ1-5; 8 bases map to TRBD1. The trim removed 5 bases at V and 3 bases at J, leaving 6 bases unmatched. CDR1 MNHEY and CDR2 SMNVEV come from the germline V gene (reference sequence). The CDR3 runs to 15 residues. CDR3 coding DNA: TGTGCCAGCAGTCCAACAGGGGGGATCAATCAGCCCCAGCATTTT. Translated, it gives CASSPTGGINQPQHF.

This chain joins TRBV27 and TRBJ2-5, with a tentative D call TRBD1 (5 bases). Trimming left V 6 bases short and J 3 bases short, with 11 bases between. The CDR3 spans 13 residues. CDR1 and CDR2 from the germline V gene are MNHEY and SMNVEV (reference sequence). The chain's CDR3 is CASRDIAEETQYF. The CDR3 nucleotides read TGTGCCAGCAGGGACATCGCTGAAGAGACCCAGTACTTC.

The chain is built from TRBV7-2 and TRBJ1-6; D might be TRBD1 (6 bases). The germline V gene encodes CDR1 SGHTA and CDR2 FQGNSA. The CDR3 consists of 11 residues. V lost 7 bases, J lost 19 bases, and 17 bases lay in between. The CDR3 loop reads CASTRGQGLHF. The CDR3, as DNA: TGTGCCAGCACCCGGGGACAAGGGTTGCACTTT.

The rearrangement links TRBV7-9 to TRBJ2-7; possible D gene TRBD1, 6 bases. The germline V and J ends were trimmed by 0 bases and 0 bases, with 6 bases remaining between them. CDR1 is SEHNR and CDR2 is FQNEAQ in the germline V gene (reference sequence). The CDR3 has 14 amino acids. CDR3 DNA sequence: TGTGCCAGCAGCTTAGCGGACAGCTCCTACGAGCAGTACTTC. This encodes CASSLADSSYEQYF.

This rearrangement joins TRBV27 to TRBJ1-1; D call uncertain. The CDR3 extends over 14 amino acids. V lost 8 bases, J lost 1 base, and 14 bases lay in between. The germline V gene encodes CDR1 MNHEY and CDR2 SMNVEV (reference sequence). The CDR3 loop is CASSRQTPNTEAFF. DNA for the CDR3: TGTGCCAGCTCCCGGCAAACCCCGAACACTGAAGCTTTCTTT.

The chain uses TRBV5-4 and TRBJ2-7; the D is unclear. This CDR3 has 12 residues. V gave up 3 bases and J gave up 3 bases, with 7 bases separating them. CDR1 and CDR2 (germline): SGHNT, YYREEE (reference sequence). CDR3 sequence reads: CASSSDHYEQYF. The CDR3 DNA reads TGTGCCAGCAGCTCGGACCACTACGAGCAGTACTTC. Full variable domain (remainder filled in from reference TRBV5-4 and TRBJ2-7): ETGVTQSPTHLIKTRGQQVTLRCSSQSGHNTVSWYQQALGQGPQFIFQYYREEENGRGNFPPRFSGLQFPNYSSELNVNALELDDSALYLCASSSDHYEQYFGPGTRLTVT.

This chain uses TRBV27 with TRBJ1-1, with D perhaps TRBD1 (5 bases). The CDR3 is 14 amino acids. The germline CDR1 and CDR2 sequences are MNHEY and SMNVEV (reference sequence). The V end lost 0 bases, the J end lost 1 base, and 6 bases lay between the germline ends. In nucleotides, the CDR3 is TGTGCCAGCAGTTTATCCGGGACGAACACTGAAGCTTTCTTT. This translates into CASSLSGTNTEAFF.

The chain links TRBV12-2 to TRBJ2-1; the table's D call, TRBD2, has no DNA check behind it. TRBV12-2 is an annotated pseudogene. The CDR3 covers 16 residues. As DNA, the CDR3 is TGTGCAAGTCGCTTAGCAAGGAGGGCCCACTACAATGAGCAGTTCTTC. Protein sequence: CASRLARRAHYNEQFF.

In DNA form, the CDR3 reads TGTGCCAGCAGCCCAACAGGGGGCGAGTTTGAAGCTTTCTTT. Translating gives CASSPTGGEFEAFF. The rearrangement uses TRBV7-9 and TRBJ1-1; 9 bases agree with TRBD1. V lost 5 bases, J lost 7 bases, and 8 bases stayed unmatched. CDR1 and CDR2 from the germline V gene are SEHNR and FQNEAQ (reference sequence). The CDR3 loop spans 14 amino acids.